This TCR beta chain derives from a study of T cells in narcolepsy (dated by TCRdb to about 2018). About the full investigation: Patients with narcolepsy type 1 or type 2 (NT1, NT2) were enrolled in the study together with healthy control donors. Autoreactive T cells targeting hypocretin neuron self-antigens (hypocretin, TRIB2) were sought in narcolepsy patients, and TCR Vbeta sequencing was used to track clonotypes in blood and CSF.

Memory CD4+ T cells were sorted ex vivo from peripheral blood of narcolepsy patients and healthy controls for TCR Vbeta sequencing. Paper-wide results and their limitations: According to the report, autoreactive clonotypes were detected serially in the blood of the same patients and of different patients, but not in healthy controls. No sequences matching autoreactive T cell clones were contained in some blood memory CD4+ repertoires from patients and controls. In plots comparing CSF and blood CD4+ T cell clonotypes from the same patient, HCRT-specific and TRIB2-specific autoreactive clonotypes were highlighted. Patients and controls had comparable numbers of sequenced blood memory CD4+ clonotypes, averaging about 39,000 and 35,000, respectively.

The library was produced with the immunoSEQ multiplex PCR assay. What TCRdb holds here is the immuneACCESS table cut down to in-frame rearrangements. Part of the clones is not present; checked against another copy, under half of the missing clones reflect an unresolved V gene, and the others are unexplained. The sample data list fewer than 40,000 clones, and around 83% of these were observed just once. Jointly, the top ten make up 0.5% to 0.85% of the sample. Note on this clone: Its recognized antigen is unknown. No clone much larger than this one lies a single base away; base qualities are absent.

Measured from the cysteine to the phenylalanine, the CDR3 is 16 residues long. Just CDR3 DNA is preserved here, 48 bases in frame from base 1. V gives up 6 bases and J gives up 1 base, and the segment between their germline ends measures 15 bases. The germline V gene supplies CDR1 SGHVS and CDR2 FNYEAQ. The specimen sequenced was memory (CD45RA-) CD4+ T cells from blood. Explained via the paper, the cell subset or site label denotes: memory T cells sorted ex vivo from peripheral blood. This receptor was taken from a human donor in good health. This chain is built from TRBV7-6 and TRBJ2-2, and perhaps TRBD1 as D gene, on 6 matching bases. The sequence in DNA is TGTGCCAGCAGTCGGCACAGGGCCCGGAACACCGGGGAGCTGTTTTTT. It encodes CASSRHRARNTGELFF.